The 32 T cell receptor beta chains reported below all come from one sample, sequenced in a study of T cell repertoires in cytomegalovirus infection. No antigen is known for these receptors. One entry per CDR3 protein results from TCRdb running MiXCR on the reads. The repertoire holds hundreds of thousands of distinct CDR3 sequences, around a third seen once, with roughly 15% in the top ten. Sample: cultured PBMCs, taken from culture after CMV antigen stimulation. The receptors here all came from a human donor in good health (CMV status not recorded). Some clones in this sample may be carry-over from other donors' samples.

CDR3 nucleotide sequence: TGTGCCAGCAGTTACCCACCACCGGGACAGGGTCCCACCTACGAGCAGTACTTC. It yields the protein CASSYPPPGQGPTYEQYF. V gene TRBV6-6 combines with J gene TRBJ2-7; 9 bases agree with TRBD1. Trimming cost V 2 bases and J 2 bases; bases outside gene matches: 13. The CDR3 is made up of 18 amino acids. Germline assignment: CDR1 MNHNY and CDR2 SVGAGI (reference sequence).

The genes are TRBV27 and TRBJ1-2; D is unclear. This CDR3 region has 11 residues. V dropped 6 bases and J dropped 2 bases, with 4 bases sitting between them. Germline assignment: CDR1 MNHEY and CDR2 SMNVEV (reference sequence). The DNA of the CDR3 is TGTGCCAGCAGGACGAACTATGGCTACACCTTC. This gives the protein CASRTNYGYTF.

The genes are TRBV27 and TRBJ2-7, with a tentative D call TRBD2 (5 bases). The CDR3 sequence is 12 residues long. Germline values: CDR1 MNHEY, CDR2 SMNVEV (reference sequence). The V end was cut by 8 bases, the J end by 1 base, with 9 bases between. The CDR3 spells CASFSGSYEQYF. CDR3 nucleotides: TGTGCCAGCTTCTCGGGATCCTACGAGCAGTACTTC.

J is TRBJ1-2 and V is TRBV19; D not certain. CDR3 length: 12 amino acids. Germline loops: CDR1 LNHDA, CDR2 SQIVND (reference sequence). V was shortened by 4 bases and J by 10 bases, with 13 bases between the two germline ends. For the CDR3, the DNA is TGTGCCAGTAGTACCCAAAGCCGCTTCTACACCTTC. This translates into CASSTQSRFYTF.

The sample holds a few counts of this clonotype. The V call is TRBV28, the J call TRBJ2-2, with D possibly matching TRBD2 (5 bases). The V and J ends lost 4 bases and 6 bases respectively, with 12 bases between them. CDR1 and CDR2 from the germline V gene are MDHEN and SYDVKM. This CDR3 region has 14 residues. Written as DNA, the CDR3 is TGTGCCAGCAGTTACCTCTCGGGGTCCGGGGAGCTGTTTTTT. Translating gives CASSYLSGSGELFF. The full variable domain, rest sourced from reference TRBV28 and TRBJ2-2, is DVKVTQSSRYLVKRTGEKVFLECVQDMDHENMFWYRQDPGLGLRLIYFSYDVKMKEKGDIPEGYSVSREKKERFSLILESASTNQTSMYLCASSYLSGSGELFFGEGSRLTVL.

This chain links TRBV20-1 with TRBJ2-5, with TRBD2 as a possible D gene (6 bases). Germline values: CDR1 DFQATT, CDR2 SNEGSKA (reference sequence). The length of the CDR3 is 14 residues. V lost 6 bases to trimming and J lost 4 bases, with 18 bases between them. CDR3 amino acids: CSAIAEPWGETQYF. The CDR3 DNA is TGCAGTGCAATAGCGGAACCCTGGGGAGAGACCCAGTACTTC.

The chain links TRBV28 to TRBJ1-1, with D unresolved. The CDR3 totals 13 residues. Germline-derived CDR1 and CDR2 are MDHEN and SYDVKM. V lost 4 bases and J lost 0, with 6 bases in between. CDR3 bases: TGTGCCAGCAGTTCCCACATGAACACTGAAGCTTTCTTT. Its translation: CASSSHMNTEAFF.

The gene calls are TRBV28 and TRBJ2-5; 10 nucleotides agree with TRBD2. Germline-derived CDR1 and CDR2 are MDHEN and SYDVKM. The CDR3 spans 15 residues. V shed 2 bases and J 8 bases; nucleotides not matched to a gene: 8. The CDR3 is CASSLATSGSVTQYF. The CDR3 nucleotides are TGTGCCAGCAGTTTAGCGACTAGCGGGTCCGTCACCCAGTACTTC.

The V gene is TRBV6-5, the J gene TRBJ2-3; TRBD2 matches 14 bases. The CDR3 has 14 amino acids. V was pared by 6 bases and J by 6 bases, with 2 bases of the junction left unmatched. Germline CDR1 reads MNHEY; CDR2 reads SVGAGI. CDR3 region: CASRTSGRADTQYF. Written as DNA, the CDR3 is TGTGCCAGCAGGACTAGCGGGAGGGCGGATACGCAGTATTTT.

This chain uses TRBV11-2 with TRBJ2-3; 7 nucleotides agree with TRBD2. V was pared by 4 bases and J by 0 bases, with 10 bases of the junction left unmatched. In germline, CDR1 is SGHAT, CDR2 FQNNGV. There are 17 residues in the CDR3. CDR3 in DNA: TGTGCCAGCAGCTCCCGGTGGAGCGGGACTAGCACAGATACGCAGTATTTT. It is translated as CASSSRWSGTSTDTQYF.

The gene calls are TRBV6-2 or TRBV6-3 and TRBJ1-5, with 7 nucleotides matching TRBD1. The V and J ends lost 2 bases and 2 bases, in that order; junction bases with no gene match: 3. In germline, CDR1 is MNHEY, CDR2 SVGEGT. The CDR3 runs to 15 residues. This CDR3 is CASSYVGGGNQPQHF. CDR3 nucleotide sequence: TGTGCCAGCAGTTACGTAGGGGGCGGCAATCAGCCCCAGCATTTT.

The rearrangement links TRBV7-2 to TRBJ2-1; TRBD2 aligns across 7 bases. This CDR3 comprises 15 residues. Germline trimming cut 1 base from V and 2 bases from J; bases unmatched to any gene: 2. Germline V gene data show CDR1 as SGHTA and CDR2 as FQGNSA. CDR3 loop: CASSLVAGAYNEQFF. The CDR3 DNA is TGTGCCAGCAGCTTAGTTGCGGGGGCCTACAATGAGCAGTTCTTC.

CDR3 nucleotides: TGCAGTGCAGAGTGGGACTACTCGGCCGAGCAGTTCTTC. Its protein product is CSAEWDYSAEQFF. This chain joins TRBV20-1 and TRBJ2-1; 7 nucleotides align to TRBD2. The CDR3 runs 13 residues. V dropped 6 bases and J dropped 10; count of bases not matched to a gene: 12. CDR1 DFQATT and CDR2 SNEGSKA come from the germline V gene (reference sequence).

Only a few counts were recorded for this clonotype. The V gene is TRBV20-1, the J gene TRBJ2-4; TRBD1 matches 7 bases. After removal of 0 bases from V and 3 bases from J, the junction contained 2 bases not matched to a gene. This CDR3 is 14 amino acids long. Germline CDR1 is DFQATT and CDR2 is SNEGSKA (reference sequence). DNA of the CDR3: TGCAGTGCTAGAGACGCAGGGGGCAAAAACATTCAGTACTTC. It yields the protein CSARDAGGKNIQYF.

This clonotype was found once. V and J are TRBV7-6 and TRBJ2-3; 10 bases are shared with TRBD2. Germline V gene data show CDR1 as SGHVS and CDR2 as FNYEAQ. The ends lost 5 bases at V and 4 bases at J; junction bases unmatched: 9. The CDR3 has 16 amino acids. In nucleotides, the CDR3 is TGTGCCAGCAGCCCCATTCAAGCGGGGGGGCCAGATACGCAGTATTTT. Translation gives CASSPIQAGGPDTQYF.

The gene calls are TRBV20-1 and TRBJ1-1, with D unresolved. The CDR3 loop spans 12 amino acids. With 3 bases removed from V and 1 base from J, the gap between germline ends came to 6 bases. Germline V gene sequence: CDR1 DFQATT, CDR2 SNEGSKA (reference sequence). This CDR3 is CSASAGNTEAFF. In DNA, the CDR3 is TGCAGTGCTAGCGCAGGGAACACTGAAGCTTTCTTT.

The chain employs TRBV7-9 and TRBJ1-2; D is possibly TRBD1 (6 bases). Trimming removed 3 bases at V and 8 bases at J, with 7 bases between. Germline CDR1 and CDR2: SEHNR and FQNEAQ (reference sequence). The CDR3 sequence is 11 residues long. The CDR3 sequence: CASSLGAGYTF. The CDR3 nucleotides read TGTGCCAGCAGCTTGGGGGCGGGCTACACCTTC.

This clonotype was recorded a few times. V is TRBV5-6 and J is TRBJ2-1; TRBD2 matches at 13 bases. The CDR3 covers 16 residues. Per germline, CDR1 SGHDT and CDR2 YYEEEE. V shed 2 bases and J 5 bases; nucleotides not matched to a gene: 4. Here the CDR3 DNA reads TGTGCCAGCAGCTTCTCGACTAGCGGGAGGAACAATGAGCAGTTCTTC. The encoded protein is CASSFSTSGRNNEQFF. Together with reference TRBV5-6 and TRBJ2-1, the CDR3 gives the full variable domain: DAGVTQSPTHLIKTRGQQVTLRCSPKSGHDTVSWYQQALGQGPQFIFQYYEEEERQRGNFPDRFSGHQFPNYSSELNVNALLLGDSALYLCASSFSTSGRNNEQFFGPGTRLTVL.

Only a few counts were recorded for this clonotype. The chain links TRBV19 to TRBJ1-3; D remains ambiguous. Germline V gene data show CDR1 as LNHDA and CDR2 as SQIVND (reference sequence). This CDR3 contains 14 residues. The germline V and J ends were trimmed by 4 bases and 4 bases, with 11 bases remaining between them. The CDR3 nucleotides read TGTGCCAGTAGTACCGGGCGAATGGGAAACACCATATATTTT. Amino acid sequence: CASSTGRMGNTIYF.

The rearrangement joins TRBV4-2 to TRBJ2-5; TRBD1 or TRBD2 may be the D gene (5 bases each). V shed 4 bases and J shed 4 bases, with 19 bases lying between them. This CDR3 is 16 amino acids long. The germline V gene has CDR1 LGHNA and CDR2 YNFKEQ. In DNA form, the CDR3 reads TGTGCCAGCAGCCTAGCGTGGAGAGGGGACCGAGAGACCCAGTACTTC. Its protein is CASSLAWRGDRETQYF.

This clonotype was counted many times. This chain uses TRBV27 with TRBJ2-1; no clear D. This CDR3 has 15 residues. The germline V and J ends were trimmed by 3 bases and 6 bases, with 15 bases remaining between them. From germline, CDR1 is MNHEY and CDR2 SMNVEV (reference sequence). The CDR3 bases are TGTGCCAGCAGTTTTTCCGACACGCCCGGCAATGAGCAGTTCTTC. Protein: CASSFSDTPGNEQFF.

This chain joins TRBV5-4 and TRBJ1-1, with TRBD1 matching over 7 bases. CDR3 length: 13 residues. From germline, CDR1 is SGHNT and CDR2 YYREEE (reference sequence). With 6 bases clipped from V and 2 bases from J, the junction kept 4 bases outside the gene matches. The DNA of the CDR3 is TGTGCCAGCACCGGACAGGCAAACACTGAAGCTTTCTTT. This translates into CASTGQANTEAFF.

In its sample, this clonotype was seen once. The CDR3 protein is CAWSGGATTFEYYGYTF. For the CDR3, the DNA is TGTGCCTGGAGTGGCGGGGCAACCACCTTTGAATACTATGGCTACACCTTC. The chain is built from TRBV30 and TRBJ1-2; D possibly corresponds to TRBD1 (5 bases). The V end was cut by 1 base, the J end by 3 bases, with 21 bases between. Germline CDR1 reads GTSNPN; CDR2 reads SVGIG (reference sequence). The CDR3 has 17 amino acids.

This clonotype was seen a few times. The chain links TRBV7-8 to TRBJ2-1; 8 bases are a match to TRBD2. Per the germline V gene, CDR1 is SGHVS and CDR2 is FQNEAQ. This CDR3 is built from 17 residues. The V gene end was trimmed by 6 bases and the J gene end by 6 bases; junction bases not matched to a gene: 16. CDR3 in DNA: TGTGCCAGCAGTTCCCGGCCGGGACTAGGGACGGGCAATGAGCAGTTCTTC. This gives the protein CASSSRPGLGTGNEQFF.

This clonotype has just a few counts. CDR3: CASTLRGLAGSGVYNEQFF. The CDR3 nucleotides read TGTGCCAGTACCTTACGGGGACTAGCGGGCTCCGGGGTCTACAATGAGCAGTTCTTC. The chain is built from TRBV19 and TRBJ2-1; 12 positions match TRBD2. The CDR3 runs to 19 residues. Germline CDR1 reads LNHDA; CDR2 reads SQIVND (reference sequence). V lost 7 bases and J lost 3; bases outside the gene matches: 16.

The chain recombines TRBV29-1 with TRBJ2-7; TRBD2 aligns across 14 bases. The CDR3 extends over 15 amino acids. Germline CDR1 reads SQVTM; CDR2 reads ANQGSEA. Unmatched junction bases numbered 9, after V lost 7 bases and J lost 4 bases. The CDR3 region is CSAAPGTSGSYEQYF. CDR3 coding DNA: TGCAGCGCCGCCCCCGGGACTAGCGGGAGTTACGAGCAGTACTTC.

The chain joins TRBV20-1 to TRBJ1-6, with TRBD1 matching over 9 bases. The length of the CDR3 is 13 residues. Germline CDR1 reads DFQATT; CDR2 reads SNEGSKA (reference sequence). Trimming took 3 bases from V and 10 from J; bases not matched to a gene: 4. The CDR3 is CSARGTGLSPLHF. CDR3 in DNA: TGCAGTGCTAGGGGGACAGGGTTGTCACCCCTCCACTTT.

This clonotype was detected only once. The chain is built from TRBV29-1 and TRBJ2-5, with 7 bases identical to TRBD2. There are 13 residues in the CDR3. V shed 3 bases and J 7 bases; nucleotides not matched to a gene: 8. Germline V gene data show CDR1 as SQVTM and CDR2 as ANQGSEA. The CDR3 coding sequence is TGCAGCGTTGAGGGGCGGGAGCGGCTGACCCAGTACTTC. Its protein is CSVEGRERLTQYF. Filled out from reference TRBV29-1 and TRBJ2-5, the complete variable domain reads SAVISQKPSRDICQRGTSLTIQCQVDSQVTMMFWYRQQPGQSLTLIATANQGSEATYESGFVIDKFPISRPNLTFSTLTVSNMSPEDSSIYLCSVEGRERLTQYFGPGTRLLVL.

This clonotype was counted only a few times. The chain recombines TRBV19 with TRBJ2-4; no firm D call. There are 13 residues in the CDR3. With 3 bases removed from V and 3 bases from J, the gap between germline ends came to 6 bases. Per germline, CDR1 LNHDA and CDR2 SQIVND (reference sequence). CDR3 region: CASSISHKNIQYF. The CDR3 bases are TGTGCCAGTAGTATTAGTCACAAAAACATTCAGTACTTC.

The chain uses TRBV19 and TRBJ2-3; D could derive from TRBD1 or TRBD2 (5 bases each). Germline V gives CDR1 LNHDA, CDR2 SQIVND (reference sequence). V dropped 3 bases and J dropped 6 bases, with 10 bases sitting between them. The CDR3 contains 13 residues. CDR3 in DNA: TGTGCCAGTAGTATTGCCAGGGAGGATACGCAGTATTTT. Translation gives CASSIAREDTQYF. The entire variable domain, with the rest obtained from reference TRBV19 and TRBJ2-3, is as follows: DGGITQSPKYLFRKEGQNVTLSCEQNLNHDAMYWYRQDPGQGLRLIYYSQIVNDFQKGDIAEGYSVSREKKESFPLTVTSAQKNPTAFYLCASSIAREDTQYFGPGTRLTVL.

This clonotype was counted only a few times. The chain combines TRBV11-1 with TRBJ1-1; 8 positions match TRBD1. CDR1 is SGHAT, CDR2 FQDESV, per germline (reference sequence). This CDR3 is 15 amino acids long. J gave up 6 bases and V 4 bases, and 10 bases lay outside the gene matches. In DNA form, the CDR3 reads TGTGCCAGCAGCTCCAACAGGGGGACTAGGGCTGAAGCTTTCTTT. Its protein product is CASSSNRGTRAEAFF.

This clonotype was counted a few times. V is TRBV19 and J is TRBJ1-2; D gene uncertain. The ends were cut back, 5 bases at V and 7 bases at J, with 11 bases in the middle. Germline-derived CDR1 and CDR2 are LNHDA and SQIVND (reference sequence). This CDR3 comprises 12 residues. The CDR3 DNA sequence: TGTGCCAGTAGTCCTCCCGGAGTTGGCTACACCTTC. Translated: CASSPPGVGYTF.